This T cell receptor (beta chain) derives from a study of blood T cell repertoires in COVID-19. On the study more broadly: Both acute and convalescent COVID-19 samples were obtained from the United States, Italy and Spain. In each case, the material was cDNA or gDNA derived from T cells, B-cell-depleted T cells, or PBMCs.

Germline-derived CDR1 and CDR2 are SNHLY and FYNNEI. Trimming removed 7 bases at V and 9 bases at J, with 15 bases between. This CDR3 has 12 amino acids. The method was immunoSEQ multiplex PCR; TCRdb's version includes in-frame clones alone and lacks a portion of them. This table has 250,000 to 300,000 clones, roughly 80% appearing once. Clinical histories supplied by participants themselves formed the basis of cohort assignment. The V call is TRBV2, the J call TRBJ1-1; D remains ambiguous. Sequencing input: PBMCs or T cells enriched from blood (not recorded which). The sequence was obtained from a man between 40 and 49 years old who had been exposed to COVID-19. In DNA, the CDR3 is TGTGCCAGCAAACCCTGGGGAGAAAAAGCTTTCTTT. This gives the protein CASKPWGEKAFF.